This T cell receptor (beta chain) was identified in a study of beta chain features in type 1 diabetes. Per the germline V gene, CDR1 is SGHRS and CDR2 is YFSETQ. This CDR3 is built from 16 residues. V was clipped by 4 bases and J by 7 bases; unmatched bases: 10. Isolation of CD4+ naive, central memory, regulatory and stem cell-like memory cells was achieved by sorting via CD45RO/CCR7/CD25/CD127/CD95/CD27. The authors reverse transcribed all of the isolated RNA, so sequencing captured expressed TCRB transcripts. Naive, central memory and regulatory T cell samples produced a mean of approximately 3.9 million reads. TCRdb keeps only in-frame clones here, not all; method: immunoSEQ multiplex PCR. This repertoire shows 500,000 to 850,000 clones, more than 12% found once; its top ten account for roughly 0.04%. The study's findings and limits: Within patients, naive, central memory and Treg TCRB repertoires seemed more similar than within healthy donors. Any role of HLA type in TCRB rearrangement remained unresolved here. Shortening of TCRB CDR3s, moderate but significant, appeared in all four CD4+ subsets of Type 1 diabetes patients.

Concerning this clone itself: Its antigen remains unknown.

The genes are TRBV5-1 and TRBJ2-1; TRBD1 matches 11 bases. The specimen was naive CD4+ T cells from blood. This TCR was sampled from a man aged 18 to 29 with type 1 diabetes. CDR3 coding DNA: TGCGCCAGCAGCCTGCACCCGGGACAGGGGGTGAATGAGCAGTTCTTC. It is translated as CASSLHPGQGVNEQFF.